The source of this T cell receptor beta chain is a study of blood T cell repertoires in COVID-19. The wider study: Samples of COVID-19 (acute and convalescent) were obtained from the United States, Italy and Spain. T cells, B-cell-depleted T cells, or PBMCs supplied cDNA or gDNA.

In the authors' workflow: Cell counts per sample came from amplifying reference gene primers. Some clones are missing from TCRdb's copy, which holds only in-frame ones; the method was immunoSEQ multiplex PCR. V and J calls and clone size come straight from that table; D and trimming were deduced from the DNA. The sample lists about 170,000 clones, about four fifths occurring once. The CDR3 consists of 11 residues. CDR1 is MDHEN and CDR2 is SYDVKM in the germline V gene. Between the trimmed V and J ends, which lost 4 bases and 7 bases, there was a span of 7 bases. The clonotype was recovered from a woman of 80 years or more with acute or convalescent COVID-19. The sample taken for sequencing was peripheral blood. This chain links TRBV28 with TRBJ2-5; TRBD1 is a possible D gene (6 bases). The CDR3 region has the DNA TGTGCCAGCAGTTCACAGGGGACCCAGTACTTC. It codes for CASSSQGTQYF.